A selection of T cell receptor beta chains follows, all from one sample in a study of blood T cell repertoires in COVID-19. Sequencing was performed with immunoSEQ multiplex PCR; in TCRdb, only in-frame clones are kept and a portion is missing. The profile shows 250,000 to 300,000 clones, approximately 84% of them singletons. Sequencing was done on a sample of PBMCs or T cells enriched from blood (not recorded which). The receptors shown here come from a man between 18 and 35 years old who had recovered from COVID-19. Both conserved end residues are part of each CDR3. A D gene is named only where the DNA matches it firmly. Expanded clones get a size class; other rows say once, few or many, or leave the size out.

d_gene	abundance	v_gene	j_gene	CDR3aa	CDR3nt
TRBD2	-	TRBV3-1/TRBV3-2	TRBJ2-7	CASSQDFAGLAGGWYEQYF	TGTGCCAGCAGCCAAGATTTTGCGGGACTAGCGGGAGGCTGGTACGAGCAGTACTTC
-	-	TRBV4-1	TRBJ1-5	CASSGQGVGYQPQHF	TGCGCCAGCAGCGGTCAAGGGGTAGGCTATCAGCCCCAGCATTTT
-	-	TRBV7-9	TRBJ2-7	CASSNRQRNEQYF	TGTGCCAGCAGCAACAGACAGAGAAACGAGCAGTACTTC
-	-	TRBV7-7	TRBJ1-2	CASSLIRVQGLNYGYTF	TGTGCTAGCAGCTTAATTAGGGTGCAGGGACTCAACTATGGCTACACCTTC
-	-	TRBV9	TRBJ2-2	CASSAPRQGNTGELFF	TGTGCCAGCAGCGCCCCTAGGCAGGGAAACACCGGGGAGCTGTTTTTT
-	-	TRBV7-9	TRBJ2-1	CASSSQQGYNEQFF	TGTGCCAGCAGCTCACAACAGGGATACAATGAGCAGTTCTTC
-	-	TRBV19	TRBJ1-2	CASSIVGSWDYGYTF	TGTGCCAGTAGTATAGTTGGGAGTTGGGACTATGGCTACACCTTC
TRBD2	-	TRBV10-1	TRBJ2-1	CASSESGGPRNEQFF	TGCGCCAGCAGTGAGTCGGGAGGGCCCCGTAATGAGCAGTTCTTC
TRBD1	-	TRBV5-1	TRBJ2-2	CASAIGGQGNTGELFF	TGCGCCAGCGCAATAGGCGGACAGGGGAACACCGGGGAGCTGTTTTTT
-	-	TRBV12-3/TRBV12-4	TRBJ1-1	CASSTSYTEAFF	TGTGCCAGCAGCACTTCGTACACTGAAGCTTTCTTT
-	-	TRBV19	TRBJ1-1	CASSMHAGMNTEAFF	TGTGCCAGTAGTATGCATGCAGGAATGAACACTGAAGCTTTCTTT
-	-	TRBV9	TRBJ2-7	CASSHRDTEQYF	TGTGCCAGCAGCCACCGGGACACCGAGCAGTACTTC
TRBD2	-	TRBV7-2	TRBJ2-7	CASSRPGTSGRANSYEQYF	TGTGCCAGCAGCCGTCCCGGGACTAGCGGGAGGGCTAACTCCTACGAGCAGTACTTC
-	-	TRBV7-3	TRBJ1-3	CASSLSGGGNTIYF	TGTGCCAGCAGCTTAAGTGGTGGGGGGAACACCATATATTTT
TRBD2	-	TRBV19	TRBJ2-3	CASSAAGEITDTQYF	TGTGCCAGTAGCGCGGCGGGGGAGATCACAGATACGCAGTATTTT
-	once	TRBV7-2	TRBJ1-1	CASSFYQGKNTEAFF	TGTGCCAGCAGCTTCTATCAGGGAAAGAACACTGAAGCTTTCTTT
-	-	TRBV20-1	TRBJ2-7	CSASSGHQYEQYF	TGCAGTGCGAGTTCGGGACATCAATACGAGCAGTACTTC
-	-	TRBV5-1	TRBJ2-1	CASSLGTEYNEQFF	TGCGCCAGCAGCTTGGGTACAGAGTACAATGAGCAGTTCTTC
-	-	TRBV5-1	TRBJ1-1	CASSIGWGGSTEAFF	TGCGCCAGCAGTATAGGGTGGGGCGGAAGCACTGAAGCTTTCTTT
TRBD1	-	TRBV5-1	TRBJ2-3	CASSVGTGRDTQYF	TGCGCCAGCAGCGTCGGGACAGGCCGAGATACGCAGTATTTT
TRBD1	once	TRBV5-4	TRBJ2-7	CASRQTGGSYEQYF	TGTGCCAGCAGACAGACAGGGGGTTCCTACGAGCAGTACTTC